The sequence of this T cell receptor beta chain was determined in a study of cytomegalovirus exposure and HLA in healthy donors. General study results and limits: In terms of immune exposure information, only CMV serostatus was available.

As concerns this clone: Antigen: not known. The junction departs from the called germline gene at one end, perhaps through a read error.

Germline V gene data show CDR1 as SSHAT and CDR2 as FNYEAQ (reference sequence). The CDR3 consists of 13 residues. The donors gave bone marrow, and they were healthy. PCR employed 60 Vbeta and 13 Jbeta primers. Using immunoSEQ multiplex PCR, the repertoire was profiled, and TCRdb retains in-frame clones only, with some absent. The top ten hold 6.3% of the sample, which has about 190,000 clones, approximately 79% seen once. This receptor was identified in a man aged 40-50 years in good health and CMV-seropositive. The rearrangement links TRBV7-7 to TRBJ2-3; 7 positions match TRBD1. Sample: PBMCs. CDR3 nucleotides: TGTGCTAGCAGCTTACAGGGGCCGGATACGCAGTATTTT. Translated: CASSLQGPDTQYF.